Sequencing of this T cell receptor (beta chain) was carried out in a study of spatial heterogeneity in lung cancer. Study-wide context: Among detected sequences, beta-chain ones consistently exceeded alpha-chain ones in number.

The V gene's germline CDR1 is LGHDT and CDR2 YNNKEL (reference sequence). Trimming shortened V by 0 bases and J by 1 base, and 10 bases separated the two germline ends. The CDR3 consists of 16 residues. This clonotype was detected many times. Carried by each TCR cDNA molecule was a unique molecular identifier. Each CDR3 protein gets one entry after TCRdb re-called the 5' RACE reads with MiXCR. This repertoire shows more than 35,000 distinct CDR3 sequences, roughly 5.5% found once; its top ten account for approximately 24%. Time point given: sample taken at primary tumor resection. Unsorted whole RNA samples from tumor, nontumor lung or frozen PBMC were sequenced. Samples came from 65 to 75 TRACERx patients with untreated early-stage lung cancer.

The sample here was PBMCs, taken at surgery. The chain has TRBV3-1 and TRBJ1-5; D perhaps matches TRBD1 (5 bases). The receptor was isolated from a female donor with early-stage non-small cell lung cancer. CDR3 sequence (DNA): TGTGCCAGCAGCCAAGATTTAGGGGCAAGCAATCAGCCCCAGCATTTT. It codes for CASSQDLGASNQPQHF.